The subject of this entry is one T cell receptor (beta chain). This clone has just a few counts. It has no known antigen specificity. No quality values exist for individual bases; no much larger clone is one base distant. This record comes from a study of cytomegalovirus exposure and HLA in healthy donors (dated by TCRdb to 2016 to 2017). Background on the whole study: According to an earlier analysis of around 600 of the donors, 200 million or so T cells yielded 120 million or so unique TCR beta sequences and approximately 300 Gb of sequence data. Roughly 300 gigabases of sequencing data and approximately 91 million unique TCR sequences made up an early release that covered 500 to 650 HLA-typed donors. Of the 300 to 450 genotyped donors, 80% to 90% were placed in the genetic ancestry cluster associated with self-reported Caucasian donors. The study was designed to test whether signatures of past pathogen exposure could be identified by cataloging public T cell receptors. The study profiled the T cell repertoires of approximately 700 subjects by immunosequencing and related them to cytomegalovirus serostatus. Along with the roughly 670-subject first cohort, a separate validation cohort of roughly 110 different subjects was used. To predict cytomegalovirus infection status, the study combined high-throughput TCR immunosequencing, statistical association of individual TCRs with disease status, and machine learning. In a later analysis, previously published TCR beta repertoires from about 640 donors were re-analyzed and high-resolution HLA genotyping was added so that TCR occurrence patterns could be studied. Rather than using new phenotypic data, the later analysis identified candidate immune exposures from TCR beta sequences and from how often those sequences occurred across donors. An earlier analysis of 500 to 750 of the donors applied high-throughput TCR beta sequencing to assess whether each TCR beta V gene segment acted as functional or pseudogenic. Donor age, sex, ethnicity and CMV serostatus were compiled together with the repertoire data. A later genetic analysis used genome-wide SNP genotypes for about 65% of the roughly 700 donors, treating that subset as a discovery cohort. All discovery cohort repertoires had been generated using a single sequencing platform. Class I and class II HLA loci were covered by the typing at four-digit resolution. Typing coverage varied by locus: roughly 620-640 donors for A, B, C, DRB1 and DQB1; 522 for DQA1; about 590 for DPA1; around 450 for DPB1. Because of strong linkage in the cohort, a few DR-DQ haplotypes were treated as single units for association and clustering. On average, roughly 250,000 unique TCR beta nucleotide sequences were sequenced per donor among several hundred genotyped donors of the cohort, with roughly a sixth of those sequences being non-productive. The full study reports these points: For the cohort, immune exposure information was limited to CMV serostatus. HLA typing was unavailable for some donors at each locus, so association tests used only the typed subset. A later analysis found that HLA-associated TCR beta chains were more clonally expanded and had lower generation probabilities than equally common non-associated chains. V-gene and J-gene trimming of TCR beta chains was associated with a missense DCLRE1C variant in a later genetic analysis, and the association was replicated in an independent cohort. The cohort was sequenced for TCR beta chains only, and without alpha or paired-chain data the features that could be detected were limited. Correlated functional status among segregating V segments might reflect linkage disequilibrium, but an unknown experimental factor could not be ruled out. Because counts were too low, under 20 rarely observed V segments, including chromosome 9 orphons, were left out of the earlier analysis of 587 of the donors. In an earlier analysis of about 600 of the donors, most TCR beta V segments appeared in productive rearrangements about 90% or about 30% of the time, broadly matching IMGT annotations. Across donors, most TCR sequences were observed very rarely, whereas some public TCRs were present in many individuals. Most CMV-associated TCR beta chains appeared to be HLA-restricted in a later analysis, and the HLA associations seemed to be driven largely by CMV exposure. Because the 87-base-pair reads could not distinguish some IMGT-functional V segments, including TRBV6-2 and TRBV6-3, those segments were excluded. At a false discovery rate of 0.05, a later analysis linked about 17,000 TCR beta sequences to specific HLA alleles. According to the authors, the approach could potentially be generalized to other disease states and immunological phenotypes. A group of highly shared sequence variants was considered likely to be a technical artifact of the sequencing pipeline. A further reported finding was that TCR beta sequences accurately predicted the HLA-A and HLA-B alleles for most subjects in the first cohort. When HLA alleles, especially DR and DQ, strongly co-occurred, TCR associations were difficult to assign to individual alleles. The study gave a list of some 150 TCR beta chains associated with cytomegalovirus. A later analysis found that TCR association rates varied across HLA loci, with DRB1 alleles showing the most associated TCRs and HLA-C alleles the fewest. In vitro tests confirmed that three of the cytomegalovirus-associated TCR beta chains recognize cytomegalovirus antigens. According to a later genetic analysis, donors in an Asian-associated ancestry cluster had fewer N-insertions in productive TCRs than the approximately 650-donor mean. According to a later analysis, parvovirus B19, influenza, CMV and Epstein-Barr virus appeared linked to several top co-occurrence clusters. Roughly uniform sequencing depth across donors was assumed in presence/absence analyses, although this assumption may not hold. The classifier was reported to diagnose cytomegalovirus status with high specificity and sensitivity in both the original and validation cohorts.

Library creation used the immunoSEQ multiplex PCR assay. The multiplex PCR relied on a mix of 60 forward primers for TCR Vbeta segments and 13 reverse primers for TCR Jbeta segments. Amplification of the CDR3 region of rearranged TCR beta genes was performed with a multiplex PCR assay on genomic DNA. The Illumina HiSeq System was used to sequence the amplified TCR beta libraries as 87-base-pair reads. Per the original workflow: A later analysis counted approximately 84 million unique TCR beta chains across the 666 repertoires, and 9.5 million to 11 million of these chains were shared by at least two donors. A nearest-neighbor algorithm error-corrected the raw reads and collapsed the reads into unique sequences, merging closely related sequences to remove PCR and sequencing errors. Alignment of CDR3 sequences to IMGT reference sequences was used to assign V, D and J gene segments. For a sequence to be retained, a match of at least six nucleotides to both a V gene segment and a J gene segment was required. A rearrangement was called productive if the CDR3 had no stop codons and remained in frame with V and J, and every other rearrangement was called non-productive. CDR3 was defined according to IMGT convention as the region running from the second conserved V-encoded cysteine to the conserved J-encoded phenylalanine. The earlier analysis of 450 to 750 of the donors excluded any sequence lacking an unambiguous match to a single V gene segment. In an earlier analysis of several hundred of the donors, V segments were called functional above 56.7% productive rearrangements and were called segregating when the between-donor standard deviation exceeded 5%. To diagnose cytomegalovirus status from the catalog of TCR beta chain sequences, a statistical classification framework was built. A later analysis assigned V and J genes by comparing TCR nucleotide sequences with IMGT/GENE-DB human TR gene sequences. Using the TCRdist pipeline, a later analysis assigned CDR3 sequences along with most-parsimonious VDJ recombination scenarios. In a later analysis, each TCR beta chain was defined by its CDR3 amino acid sequence together with its V-gene family, and reads lacking a unique V-gene family were excluded. To address suspected cross-contamination and a sequencing artifact, a later analysis removed a few hundred highly shared, low-generation-probability nucleotide sequences. For each public chain, a later analysis derived a clonal expansion index from normalized ranks of inferred template counts within each repertoire. In a later analysis, generation probabilities were computed using a VDJ recombination model fitted to out-of-frame rearrangements, and the results were checked against IGoR. A later analysis scored TCR-TCR, TCR-HLA and TCR-CMV co-occurrence with hypergeometric tests, applying a repertoire-size bias correction to TCR pairs. False discovery rates were estimated in a later analysis by permuting HLA or CMV assignments 20 times. In a later analysis, co-occurring TCRs were grouped using DBSCAN, with TCRdist sequence similarity added in when clustering inside HLA-allele-positive subsets. Co-occurrence clustering excluded repertoires with fewer than 30,000 or more than 120,000 public chains, plus five with anomalous nucleotide sharing. Entries here come from immuneACCESS through TCRdb and include only in-frame sequences with V and J called. Some clones fail to appear in such tables; in the studies checked, an unresolved V gene covers under half of the shortfall, and the cause of the remainder is unknown. That table gives V, J and clone size, and the DNA gave D and trimming. In all, the sample holds 150,000 to 190,000 clones, and 65% to 90% of those were seen once. The ten largest clones add up to around 7% of the sample.

The cohort was made up of 500 to 800 healthy bone marrow donors. At the time of sampling, every cohort member was nominally healthy, though immune exposures that went unrecorded were likely present. The donor was CMV seropositive and belonged to the group of 250 to 300 seropositive cohort members. A peripheral blood sample was provided by each donor, and peripheral blood mononuclear cells were used for TCR beta sequencing. The Qiagen DNeasy Blood Extraction Kit was used to extract genomic DNA from the blood cell samples. The junction shows trimming of 0 bases on V and 4 bases on J, plus 11 bases between the germline ends. Spanning cysteine to phenylalanine, the CDR3 consists of 15 amino acids. The kept DNA is CDR3 alone, 45 bases in frame from the first base. The germline V gene encodes CDR1 SGHDT and CDR2 YYEEEE.

The chain uses TRBV5-6 and TRBJ2-1; TRBD2 might be the D gene, on 5 matching bases. The origin of this receptor is a woman between 50 and 59 years old in good health and CMV-seropositive. The sample comprised PBMCs. The CDR3 loop reads CASSLVPRGYNEQFF. The bases are TGTGCCAGCAGCTTGGTCCCAAGAGGGTACAATGAGCAGTTCTTC. This CDR3, with the reference TRBV5-6 and TRBJ2-1 proteins standing in past its ends, gives the full variable domain DAGVTQSPTHLIKTRGQQVTLRCSPKSGHDTVSWYQQALGQGPQFIFQYYEEEERQRGNFPDRFSGHQFPNYSSELNVNALLLGDSALYLCASSLVPRGYNEQFFGPGTRLTVL.